Shown below are 13 T cell receptor beta chains from a single sample sequenced in a study of T cell responses to AZD1222 COVID-19 vaccine. Profiling relied on immunoSEQ multiplex PCR, and the TCRdb table lists in-frame clones only, not all of them. The sample records tens of thousands of clones, about four fifths being singletons. The sample here was peripheral blood, taken 28 days after the second AZD1222 dose. The receptors shown here come from an adult who received the AZD1222 COVID-19 vaccine.

The chain uses TRBV5-1 and TRBJ2-2; 16 positions agree with TRBD2. The V segment lost 2 bases and the J segment 2 bases; nucleotides outside the gene matches: 6. The CDR3 consists of 19 residues. CDR1 is SGHRS and CDR2 is YFSETQ in the germline V gene. CDR3 amino acids: CASSFRGTSGRANTGELFF. Written as DNA, the CDR3 is TGCGCCAGCAGCTTCCGGGGGACTAGCGGGAGGGCCAACACCGGGGAGCTGTTTTTT.

This clone came up a few times. The chain carries TRBV28 and TRBJ2-1; TRBD2 matches at 9 bases. This CDR3 spans 17 amino acids. The V gene end was trimmed by 1 base and the J gene end by 0 bases; junction bases not matched to a gene: 4. Germline V gives CDR1 MDHEN, CDR2 SYDVKM. CDR3 loop: CASSLSRGGRSYNEQFF. For the CDR3, the DNA is TGTGCCAGCAGTTTATCGCGGGGGGGACGCTCCTACAATGAGCAGTTCTTC.

This chain links TRBV27 with TRBJ1-6, with a weak D call TRBD1 (5 bases). V was trimmed by 0 bases and J by 6 bases, leaving 9 bases between them. Germline assignment: CDR1 MNHEY and CDR2 SMNVEV (reference sequence). This CDR3 is 15 amino acids long. The CDR3: CASSLSGASNSPLHF. CDR3 DNA: TGTGCCAGCAGTTTATCAGGGGCGTCTAATTCACCCCTCCACTTT.

CDR3 sequence (DNA): TGCGCCAGCAGCACTACAGGGGCTAATGAAAAACTGTTTTTT. It yields the protein CASSTTGANEKLFF. V is TRBV4-1 and J is TRBJ1-4; 7 bases line up with TRBD1. V shed 5 bases, J shed 3 bases, and the junction held 3 bases outside the gene matches. CDR1 is MGHRA and CDR2 is YSYEKL in the germline V gene. This CDR3 is 14 amino acids long.

This clone has only a few counts. This chain joins TRBV2 and TRBJ1-6, with D unclear. Germline-derived CDR1 and CDR2 are SNHLY and FYNNEI. V lost 0 bases and J 7 bases, leaving 10 bases between the germline ends. The CDR3 runs to 15 residues. As DNA, the CDR3 is TGTGCCAGCAGTGAAGCCCTTAGGAGAAATTCACCCCTCCACTTT. Translating gives CASSEALRRNSPLHF.

This clone has more than one count but fewer than ten. The V and J genes are TRBV7-3 and TRBJ2-7, with 14 positions matching TRBD2. V was clipped by 4 bases and J by 5 bases; unmatched bases: 4. CDR1 is SGHTA, CDR2 FQGTGA, per germline. This CDR3 comprises 15 residues. The CDR3 loop is CASSSGLAGVHEQYF. CDR3 coding DNA: TGTGCCAGCAGCTCGGGACTAGCGGGAGTACACGAGCAGTACTTC. Supplemented by reference TRBV7-3 and TRBJ2-7, the full variable domain reads GAGVSQTPSNKVTEKGKYVELRCDPISGHTALYWYRQSLGQGPEFLIYFQGTGAADDSGLPNDRFFAVRPEGSVSTLKIQRTERGDSAVYLCASSSGLAGVHEQYFGPGTRLTVT.

The CDR3 sequence: CASSYVFGQPQHF. CDR3 sequence (DNA): TGTGCCAGCAGTTACGTTTTCGGTCAGCCCCAGCATTTT. The rearrangement uses TRBV28 and TRBJ1-5, with D unclear. Germline lookup yields CDR1 MDHEN and CDR2 SYDVKM. The CDR3 has 13 residues. V shed 4 bases and J shed 6 bases, with 10 bases lying between them.

The V call is TRBV23-1, the J call TRBJ2-7; D could derive from TRBD1 or TRBD2 (6 bases each). TRBV23-1 is designated an ORF whose function remains uncertain. This CDR3 region has 16 residues. Trimming removed 3 bases from V and 1 base from J, with 16 bases in between. The CDR3 protein is CASSHHAGQQSYEQYF. CDR3 nucleotides: TGCGCCAGCAGTCACCATGCGGGACAACAATCCTACGAGCAGTACTTC.

The chain combines TRBV5-5 with TRBJ2-2; 7 bases align to TRBD1. Germline V gene data show CDR1 as SGHKS and CDR2 as YYEKEE (reference sequence). The CDR3 loop spans 15 amino acids. The V gene end was trimmed by 5 bases and the J gene end by 2 bases; junction bases not matched to a gene: 6. CDR3 region: CASSWGTVNTGELFF. As DNA, the CDR3 is TGTGCCAGCAGTTGGGGGACAGTTAACACCGGGGAGCTGTTTTTT.

In this sample, this clone turned up once. The chain couples TRBV5-1 to TRBJ1-6; 7 positions match TRBD1. Germline V gives CDR1 SGHRS, CDR2 YFSETQ. The CDR3 spans 15 residues. The ends lost 0 bases at V and 12 bases at J; junction bases unmatched: 9. The CDR3 nucleotides are TGCGCCAGCAGCTTGGCGGGACAGACTTTAGAACCCCTCCACTTT. The encoded protein is CASSLAGQTLEPLHF.

Remarks on this clone: This sequence may be a read error, since a much larger clone differs from it by one base. Other DNA sequences in this sample translate to the same CDR3. J is TRBJ2-1 and V is TRBV7-3; D not resolved. Germline V gene data show CDR1 as SGHTA and CDR2 as FQGTGA. This CDR3 region has 15 residues. CDR3 sequence: CASSLNPNGYNEQFF. The CDR3 DNA is TGTGCCAGCAGTTTAAACCCCAACGGCTACAATGAGCAGTTCTTC.

The chain recombines TRBV9 with TRBJ2-1, with D possibly being TRBD1 (6 bases). Between the trimmed V and J ends, which lost 1 base and 10 bases, there was a span of 15 bases. The germline V gene encodes CDR1 SGDLS and CDR2 YYNGEE. There are 14 residues in the CDR3. The CDR3 protein is CASSVYWTAEEQFF. CDR3 DNA: TGTGCCAGCAGCGTATATTGGACAGCTGAGGAGCAGTTCTTC.

The CDR3 is CASGGGSHTEAFF. The CDR3, as DNA: TGTGCCAGCGGGGGGGGTAGTCACACTGAAGCTTTCTTT. The V call is TRBV2, the J call TRBJ1-1; weak D call: TRBD1 (5 bases). The germline gives CDR1 SNHLY, CDR2 FYNNEI. The CDR3 extends over 13 amino acids. V gave up 8 bases and J gave up 3 bases, with 13 bases separating them.